This section outlines one T cell receptor (beta chain) sequence together with its context. Its target is unknown. The data originate from a study of T-cell reconstitution after alpha-beta-depleted transplantation in children. Germline assignment: CDR1 MNHNY and CDR2 SVGAGI (reference sequence). The length of the CDR3 is 11 residues. The V end was cut by 1 base, the J end by 6 bases, with 2 bases between. Unique molecular identifiers were used to barcode this TCRbeta library. One entry per CDR3 protein, called by TCRdb with MiXCR from the PCR reads. The sample consists of more than 200,000 distinct CDR3 sequences, around a sixth of them appearing once. Study-wide results and limits: Newly generated T cells supplied most T-cell counts and diversity one year post-transplant. There were some patients whose high TCRbeta diversity at day 60 came from surviving recipient T cells and thymic progenitors. Expanded graft clones numbering several hundred reportedly gave rise to alpha-beta T cells about two months after transplant.

Material: PBMCs, mostly from graft donor cells, obtained 360 days after TCRalphabeta/CD19-depleted stem cell transplant. The clonotype comes from a male patient between 2 and 15 years old who had a stem cell transplant for acute lymphoblastic leukemia, so the T cells may come from the graft donor. This rearrangement joins TRBV6-6 to TRBJ2-3; D remains ambiguous. The CDR3 sequence is CASSYFDTQYF. CDR3 DNA sequence: TGTGCCAGCAGTTACTTTGATACGCAGTATTTT.